This T cell receptor beta chain came from a study of blood T cell repertoires in COVID-19. Repertoires were generated with immunoSEQ multiplex PCR, while TCRdb's copy carries only in-frame clones and drops some. Among roughly 400,000 clones, roughly 90% were seen once, and the ten largest hold 1.4%. Living in 25 or so US areas, the participants were between about 18 and 95 years of age. Germline CDR1 MNHEY, CDR2 SVGAGI. V gave up 10 bases and J gave up 3 bases, with 16 bases separating them. This CDR3 region has 13 residues. The TCR sequence derives from a woman aged 18-29 years who had been exposed to COVID-19. This sequence joins TRBV6-5 and TRBJ2-7; D is possibly TRBD2 (6 bases). Specimen: PBMCs or T cells enriched from blood (not recorded which). Here the CDR3 DNA reads TGTGCCACCATGCTGGGGGGTGGCTACGAGCAGTACTTC. Translating gives CATMLGGGYEQYF.